This T cell receptor (beta chain) was captured by sequencing in a study of spatial heterogeneity in lung cancer. Study at large: Detection consistently captured more beta-chain sequences than alpha-chain sequences.

TCR cDNA molecules were tagged individually, and each one carried a unique molecular identifier. TCRdb re-derived calls from the 5' RACE reads in MiXCR, one entry per CDR3 protein. The profile shows just under 95,000 distinct CDR3 sequences, over 9.5% of them singletons. As concerns this clonotype: The antigen is not known.

The CDR3 is 16 residues long. CDR1 SGHTA and CDR2 FQGNSA come from the germline V gene. Trimming left V 4 bases short and J 0 bases short, with 14 bases between. Time point noted: sample taken at primary tumor resection. No cell sorting; template was whole RNA from tumor, lung tissue or PBMC. General study results and limits: The study found ubiquitous expanded tumor TCRs in blood more at resection than follow-up.

The receptor comes from a male donor with early-stage non-small cell lung cancer. The sample consisted of PBMCs, taken at surgery. This sequence joins TRBV7-2 and TRBJ2-3; no firm D call. CDR3 nucleotides: TGTGCCAGCAGCTATTCGAGTTCGACTAGCACAGATACGCAGTATTTT. Translated: CASSYSSSTSTDTQYF.